The sequence of this T cell receptor (beta chain) was determined in a study of T cell repertoires in cytomegalovirus infection. Study-wide findings and caveats: CMV carriers with the relevant HLA were identified by cumulative public TCR beta family frequency. What dominated the ex vivo response were HLA-C-restricted CMV-specific TCR beta clonotypes.

TCRdb processed the reads anew with MiXCR; each CDR3 protein has one entry. The table includes roughly 300,000 distinct CDR3 sequences, over 7.5% detected once. CDR3 length equals 15 residues. Trimming cost V 2 bases and J 0 bases, with 8 bases left between them. CDR1 and CDR2 from the germline V gene are SNHLY and FYNNEI. On this clonotype itself: Its specificity is unknown.

The chain employs TRBV2 and TRBJ2-1; D remains unclear. This TCR was sampled from a human donor in good health (CMV status not recorded). Some clones in this sample may be carry-over from other donors' samples. Sequenced: PBMCs. CDR3 sequence reads: CASSEQVPSYNEQFF. In nucleotides, the CDR3 is TGTGCCAGCAGTGAACAAGTTCCCTCCTACAATGAGCAGTTCTTC.